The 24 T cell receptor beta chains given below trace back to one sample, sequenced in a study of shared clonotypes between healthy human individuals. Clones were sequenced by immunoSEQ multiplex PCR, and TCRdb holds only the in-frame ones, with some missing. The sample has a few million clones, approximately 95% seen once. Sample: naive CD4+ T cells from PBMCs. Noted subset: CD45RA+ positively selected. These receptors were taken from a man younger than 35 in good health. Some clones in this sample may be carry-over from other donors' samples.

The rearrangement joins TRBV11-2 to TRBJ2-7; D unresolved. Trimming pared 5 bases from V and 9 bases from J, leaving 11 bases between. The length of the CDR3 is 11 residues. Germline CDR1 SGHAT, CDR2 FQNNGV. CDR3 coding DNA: TGTGCCAGCAGCCCACGTATAGTGCAGTACTTC. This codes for CASSPRIVQYF.

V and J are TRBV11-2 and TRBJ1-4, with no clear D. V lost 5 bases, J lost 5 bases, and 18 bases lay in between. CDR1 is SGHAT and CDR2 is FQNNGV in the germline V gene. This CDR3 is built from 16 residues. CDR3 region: CASSPLLASDNEKLFF. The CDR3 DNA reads TGTGCCAGCAGCCCGCTTTTGGCCTCGGACAATGAAAAACTGTTTTTT.

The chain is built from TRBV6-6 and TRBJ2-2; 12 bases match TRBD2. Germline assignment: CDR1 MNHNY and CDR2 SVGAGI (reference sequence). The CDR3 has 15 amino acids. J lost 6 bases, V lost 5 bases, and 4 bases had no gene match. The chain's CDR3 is CASSRLAGESGELFF. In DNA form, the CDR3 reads TGTGCCAGCAGTAGACTAGCGGGAGAGTCCGGGGAGCTGTTTTTT.

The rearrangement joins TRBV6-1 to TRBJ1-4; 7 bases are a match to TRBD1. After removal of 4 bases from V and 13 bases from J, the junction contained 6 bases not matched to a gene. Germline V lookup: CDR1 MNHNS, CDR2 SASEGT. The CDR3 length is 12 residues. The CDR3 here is CASSGDRVALFF. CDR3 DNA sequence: TGTGCCAGCAGTGGCGACAGGGTTGCACTGTTTTTT.

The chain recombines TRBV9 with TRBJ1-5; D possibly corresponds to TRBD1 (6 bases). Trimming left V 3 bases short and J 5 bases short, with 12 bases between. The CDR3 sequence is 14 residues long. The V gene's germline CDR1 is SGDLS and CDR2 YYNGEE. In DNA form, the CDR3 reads TGTGCCAGCAGCGCGGACAGTCTGCATCAGCCCCAGCATTTT. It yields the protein CASSADSLHQPQHF.

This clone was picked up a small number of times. CDR3 in amino acids: CASSGLAGEAFF. CDR3 DNA: TGTGCCAGCAGCGGCCTGGCCGGGGAAGCTTTCTTT. The chain links TRBV7-6 to TRBJ1-1; D unresolved. This CDR3 has 12 amino acids. Trimming removed 5 bases at V and 8 bases at J, with 12 bases between. CDR1 and CDR2 (germline): SGHVS, FNYEAQ.

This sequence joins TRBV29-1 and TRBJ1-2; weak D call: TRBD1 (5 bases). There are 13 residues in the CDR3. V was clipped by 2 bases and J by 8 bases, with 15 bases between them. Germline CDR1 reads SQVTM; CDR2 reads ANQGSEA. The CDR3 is CSVESWQGEGYTF. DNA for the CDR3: TGCAGCGTTGAATCTTGGCAGGGAGAAGGCTACACCTTC.

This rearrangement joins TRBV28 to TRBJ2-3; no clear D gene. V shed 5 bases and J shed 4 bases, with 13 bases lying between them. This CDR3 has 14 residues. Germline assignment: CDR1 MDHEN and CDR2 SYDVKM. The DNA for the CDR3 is TGTGCCAGCAGTCTCGTTAACATCGCAGATACGCAGTATTTT. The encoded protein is CASSLVNIADTQYF.

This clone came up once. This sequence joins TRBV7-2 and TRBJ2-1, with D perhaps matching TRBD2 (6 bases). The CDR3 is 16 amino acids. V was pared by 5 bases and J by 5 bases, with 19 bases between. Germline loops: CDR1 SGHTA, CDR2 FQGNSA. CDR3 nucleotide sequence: TGTGCCAGCAGCCCTCGGGGGACTCTCGTTCACAATGAGCAGTTCTTC. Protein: CASSPRGTLVHNEQFF.

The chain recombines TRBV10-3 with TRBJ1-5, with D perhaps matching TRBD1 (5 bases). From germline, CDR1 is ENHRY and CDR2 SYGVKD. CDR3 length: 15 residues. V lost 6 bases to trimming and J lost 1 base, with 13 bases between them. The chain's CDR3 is CAISPGTGSNQPQHF. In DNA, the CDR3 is TGTGCCATCAGCCCCGGGACGGGGAGCAATCAGCCCCAGCATTTT.

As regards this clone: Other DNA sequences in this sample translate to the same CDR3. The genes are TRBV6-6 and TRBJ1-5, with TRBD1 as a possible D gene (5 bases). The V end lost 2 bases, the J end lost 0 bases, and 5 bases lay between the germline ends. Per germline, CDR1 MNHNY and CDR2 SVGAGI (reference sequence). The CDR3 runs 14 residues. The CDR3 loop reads CASSYGASNQPQHF. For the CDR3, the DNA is TGTGCCAGCAGTTACGGGGCTAGCAATCAGCCCCAGCATTTT.

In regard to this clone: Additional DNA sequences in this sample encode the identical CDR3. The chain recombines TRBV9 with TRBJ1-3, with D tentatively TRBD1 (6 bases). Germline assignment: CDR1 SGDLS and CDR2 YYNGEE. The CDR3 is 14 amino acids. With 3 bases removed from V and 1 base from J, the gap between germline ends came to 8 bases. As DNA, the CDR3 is TGTGCCAGCAGCGGGACAGTTTCTGGAAACACCATATATTTT. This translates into CASSGTVSGNTIYF.

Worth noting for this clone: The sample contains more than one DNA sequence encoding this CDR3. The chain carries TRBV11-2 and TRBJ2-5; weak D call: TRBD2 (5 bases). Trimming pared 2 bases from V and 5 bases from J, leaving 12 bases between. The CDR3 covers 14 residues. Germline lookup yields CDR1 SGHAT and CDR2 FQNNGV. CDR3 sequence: CASSLSGGGETQYF. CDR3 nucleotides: TGTGCCAGCAGCTTAAGCGGCGGTGGGGAGACCCAGTACTTC.

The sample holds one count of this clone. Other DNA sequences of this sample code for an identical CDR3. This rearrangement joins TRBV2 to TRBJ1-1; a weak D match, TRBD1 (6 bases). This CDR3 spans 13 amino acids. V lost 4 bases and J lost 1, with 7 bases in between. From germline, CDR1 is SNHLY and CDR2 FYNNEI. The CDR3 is CASSGGQNTEAFF. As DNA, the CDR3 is TGTGCCAGCAGTGGGGGACAGAACACTGAAGCTTTCTTT. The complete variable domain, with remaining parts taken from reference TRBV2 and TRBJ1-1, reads EPEVTQTPSHQVTQMGQEVILRCVPISNHLYFYWYRQILGQKVEFLVSFYNNEISEKSEIFDDQFSVERPDGSNFTLKIRSTKLEDSAMYFCASSGGQNTEAFFGQGTRLTVV.

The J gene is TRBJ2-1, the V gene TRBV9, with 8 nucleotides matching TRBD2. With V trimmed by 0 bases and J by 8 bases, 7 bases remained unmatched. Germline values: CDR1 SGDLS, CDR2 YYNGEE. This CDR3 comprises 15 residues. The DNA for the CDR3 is TGTGCCAGCAGCGTAGGCCAGCGGGAGAACTATGAGCAGTTCTTC. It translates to CASSVGQRENYEQFF.

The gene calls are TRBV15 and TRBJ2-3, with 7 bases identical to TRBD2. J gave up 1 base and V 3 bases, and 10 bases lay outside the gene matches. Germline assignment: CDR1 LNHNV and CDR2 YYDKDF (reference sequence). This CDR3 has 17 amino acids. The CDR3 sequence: CATSSGLAGAGTDTQYF. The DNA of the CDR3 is TGTGCCACCAGCAGCGGTCTGGCGGGAGCTGGCACAGATACGCAGTATTTT.

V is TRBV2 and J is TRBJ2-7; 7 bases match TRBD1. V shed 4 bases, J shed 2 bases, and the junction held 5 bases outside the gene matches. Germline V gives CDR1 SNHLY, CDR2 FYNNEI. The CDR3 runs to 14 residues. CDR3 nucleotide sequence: TGTGCCAGCAGTGTTGACAGGGTAACCTACGAGCAGTACTTC. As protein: CASSVDRVTYEQYF.

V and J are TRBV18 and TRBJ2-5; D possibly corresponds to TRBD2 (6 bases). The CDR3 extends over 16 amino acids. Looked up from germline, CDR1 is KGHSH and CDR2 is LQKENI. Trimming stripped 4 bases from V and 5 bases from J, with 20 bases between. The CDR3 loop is CASSHNNRRGGETQYF. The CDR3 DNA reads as TGTGCCAGCTCACATAACAACCGGAGGGGTGGTGAGACCCAGTACTTC. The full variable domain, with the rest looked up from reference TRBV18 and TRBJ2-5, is NAGVMQNPRHLVRRRGQEARLRCSPMKGHSHVYWYRQLPEEGLKFMVYLQKENIIDESGMPKERFSAEFPKEGPSILRIQQVVRGDSAAYFCASSHNNRRGGETQYFGPGTRLLVL.

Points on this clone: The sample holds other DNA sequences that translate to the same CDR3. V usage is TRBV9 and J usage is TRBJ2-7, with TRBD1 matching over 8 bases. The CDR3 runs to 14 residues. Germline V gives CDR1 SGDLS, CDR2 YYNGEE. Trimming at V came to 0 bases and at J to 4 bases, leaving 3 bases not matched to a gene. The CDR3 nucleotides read TGTGCCAGCAGCGTAGGACAGGGGAGGTACGAGCAGTACTTC. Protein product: CASSVGQGRYEQYF.

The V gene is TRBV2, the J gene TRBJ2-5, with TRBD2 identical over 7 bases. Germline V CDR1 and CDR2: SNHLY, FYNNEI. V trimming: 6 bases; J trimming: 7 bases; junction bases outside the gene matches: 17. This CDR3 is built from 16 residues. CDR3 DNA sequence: TGTGCCAGCAGAAACACTCGTGTTCTTGGGAGGGGGACCCAGTACTTC. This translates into CASRNTRVLGRGTQYF.

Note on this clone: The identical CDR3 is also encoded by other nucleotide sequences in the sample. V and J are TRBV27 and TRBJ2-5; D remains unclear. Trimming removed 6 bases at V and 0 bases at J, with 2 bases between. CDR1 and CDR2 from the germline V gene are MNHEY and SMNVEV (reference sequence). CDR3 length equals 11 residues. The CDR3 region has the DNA TGTGCCAGCAGAAACCAAGAGACCCAGTACTTC. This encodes CASRNQETQYF.

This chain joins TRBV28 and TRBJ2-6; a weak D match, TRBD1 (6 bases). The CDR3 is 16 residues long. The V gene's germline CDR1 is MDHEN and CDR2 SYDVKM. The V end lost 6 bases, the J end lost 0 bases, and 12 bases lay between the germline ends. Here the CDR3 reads CASRLDRYSGANVLTF. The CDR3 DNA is TGTGCCAGCAGACTCGACAGGTACTCTGGGGCCAACGTCCTGACTTTC.

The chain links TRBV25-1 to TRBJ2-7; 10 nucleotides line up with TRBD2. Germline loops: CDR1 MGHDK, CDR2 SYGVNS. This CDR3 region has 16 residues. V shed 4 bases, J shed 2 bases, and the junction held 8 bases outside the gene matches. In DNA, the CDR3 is TGTGCCAGCAGTGGACGGGGACTAGCGACTACCTACGAGCAGTACTTC. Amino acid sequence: CASSGRGLATTYEQYF.

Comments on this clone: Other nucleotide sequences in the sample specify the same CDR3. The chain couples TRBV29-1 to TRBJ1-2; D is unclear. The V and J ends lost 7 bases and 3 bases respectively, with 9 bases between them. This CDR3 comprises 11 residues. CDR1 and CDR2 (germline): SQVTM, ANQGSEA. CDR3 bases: TGCAGCGGGGGAGAGGACTATGGCTACACCTTC. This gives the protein CSGGEDYGYTF.